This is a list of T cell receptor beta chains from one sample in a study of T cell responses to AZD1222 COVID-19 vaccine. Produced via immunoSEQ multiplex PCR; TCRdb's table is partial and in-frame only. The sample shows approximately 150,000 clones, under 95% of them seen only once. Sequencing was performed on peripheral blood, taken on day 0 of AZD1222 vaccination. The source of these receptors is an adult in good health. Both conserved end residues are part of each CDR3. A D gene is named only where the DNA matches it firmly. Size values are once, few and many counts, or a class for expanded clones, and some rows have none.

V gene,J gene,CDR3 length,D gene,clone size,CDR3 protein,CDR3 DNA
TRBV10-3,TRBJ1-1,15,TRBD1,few,CAISEDRGLNTEAFF,TGTGCCATCAGTGAGGACAGGGGCTTGAACACTGAAGCTTTCTTT
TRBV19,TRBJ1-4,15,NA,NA,CASRNPGMANEKLFF,TGTGCCAGTAGAAACCCTGGTATGGCTAATGAAAAACTGTTTTTT
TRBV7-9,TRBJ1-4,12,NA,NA,CASTGANEKLFF,TGTGCCAGCACCGGAGCTAATGAAAAACTGTTTTTT
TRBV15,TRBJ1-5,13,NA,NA,CATSGSLNQPQHF,TGTGCCACCAGCGGCTCACTGAATCAGCCCCAGCATTTT
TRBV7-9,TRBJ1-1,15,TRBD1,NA,CASSLDGTGVSEAFF,TGTGCCAGCAGCTTAGACGGGACAGGAGTTTCCGAAGCTTTCTTT
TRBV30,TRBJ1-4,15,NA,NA,CAWSVWGPEGEKLFF,TGTGCCTGGAGTGTTTGGGGACCGGAGGGTGAAAAACTGTTTTTT
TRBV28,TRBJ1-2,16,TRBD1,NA,CASSRQGAIILYGYTF,TGTGCCAGCAGTCGGCAGGGGGCGATAATCCTATATGGCTACACCTTC
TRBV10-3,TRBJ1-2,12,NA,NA,CAISGTVDGYTF,TGTGCCATCAGTGGGACAGTGGATGGCTACACCTTC
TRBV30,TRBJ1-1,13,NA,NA,CAWRWEGRTEAFF,TGTGCCTGGAGGTGGGAGGGGCGGACTGAAGCTTTCTTT
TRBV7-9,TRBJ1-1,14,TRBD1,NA,CASGLTGGNTEAFF,TGTGCCAGCGGACTGACAGGGGGGAACACTGAAGCTTTCTTT
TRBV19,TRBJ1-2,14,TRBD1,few,CASSPGQGGYGYTF,TGTGCCAGTAGCCCGGGACAGGGAGGCTATGGCTACACCTTC